The subject of this entry is one T cell receptor (beta chain). This sample stems from a study of shared clonotypes between healthy human individuals. Here immunoSEQ multiplex PCR was the method, and the copy in TCRdb shows in-frame clones only, minus some. This sample has about 1 million clones, with about three quarters found just once. The CDR3 sequence is 15 residues long. Germline V lookup: CDR1 SGDLS, CDR2 YYNGEE. V lost 3 bases to trimming and J lost 3 bases; unmatched junction nucleotides: 7. The sequenced material came from memory CD4+ T cells sorted from blood. The subset was: CD45RA-negative fraction. The TCR sequence derives from a man between 18 and 29 years old in good health. This sequence joins TRBV9 and TRBJ2-3, with 7 bases aligning to TRBD1. DNA of the CDR3: TGTGCCAGCAGCGCTCAGACAGGGATGACAGATACGCAGTATTTT. Translated: CASSAQTGMTDTQYF.